This TCR beta chain was observed in a study of identical twins. Via MiXCR, TCRdb re-called the 5' RACE reads, giving one row per CDR3 protein. This table holds around 370,000 distinct CDR3 sequences, approximately 9.1% found once. In germline, CDR1 is MNHEY, CDR2 SMNVEV (reference sequence). V gave up 2 bases and J gave up 7 bases, with 11 bases separating them. The CDR3 spans 13 residues. The chain has TRBV27 and TRBJ2-5, with a tentative D call TRBD1 (5 bases). The sequencing sample was made of naive T cells sorted from blood. This receptor was identified in a woman aged 45-59 years in good health. The CDR3 DNA follows: TGTGCCAGCAGTTTACAGGGAAGTGGGACCCAGTACTTC. As protein: CASSLQGSGTQYF.